These 24 T cell receptor beta chains were all obtained from the same sample, sequenced in a study of control samples from healthy donors and cancer patients. Sequencing used immunoSEQ multiplex PCR; TCRdb keeps in-frame clones, though not all of them. The sample has approximately 100,000 clones, roughly 92% seen once. Sequencing was done on a sample of blood. The receptors shown here come from a human donor in good health. The donor label of this sample is uncertain.

The gene calls are TRBV27 and TRBJ2-7, with 8 bases identical to TRBD2. The V gene end was trimmed by 0 bases and the J gene end by 0 bases; junction bases not matched to a gene: 4. CDR1 is MNHEY, CDR2 SMNVEV, per germline (reference sequence). This CDR3 spans 16 amino acids. The CDR3 DNA reads TGTGCCAGCAGTTTATCCCAGCGGGGGACCTCCTACGAGCAGTACGTC. Translation gives CASSLSQRGTSYEQYV.

The chain couples TRBV6-4 to TRBJ2-2; the D gene is possibly TRBD1 (6 bases). Trimming removed 8 bases at V and 2 bases at J, with 9 bases between. Germline CDR1 is MRHNA and CDR2 is SNTAGT. The CDR3 is made up of 13 amino acids. CDR3 amino acids: CASSRGNTGELFF. The CDR3 nucleotides are TGTGCCAGCTCCAGGGGAAACACCGGGGAGCTGTTTTTT.

Points on this clone: At one of its ends the junction is not consistent with the germline gene, which may arise from a read error. V and J are TRBV6-2 or TRBV6-3 and TRBJ1-1, with 9 bases matching TRBD1. CDR1 is MNHEY, CDR2 SVGEGT, per germline. The CDR3 runs to 13 residues. The CDR3 DNA sequence: TGTGCCAGCAGTTACTCGAGTACAGGGGGCGCGAACTTT. It encodes CASSYSSTGGANF.

The chain recombines TRBV19 with TRBJ1-3, with D possibly TRBD1 on 6 matching bases. The CDR3 runs to 14 residues. The germline V and J ends were trimmed by 6 bases and 4 bases, with 13 bases remaining between them. CDR1 and CDR2 (germline): LNHDA, SQIVND (reference sequence). CDR3 loop: CASRRQDQGNTIYF. For the CDR3, the DNA is TGTGCCAGTAGGAGACAGGACCAGGGAAACACCATATATTTT.

The chain joins TRBV30 to TRBJ2-3, with 7 bases matching TRBD1. This CDR3 has 13 amino acids. CDR1 GTSNPN and CDR2 SVGIG come from the germline V gene (reference sequence). V was clipped by 2 bases and J by 4 bases; unmatched bases: 3. In nucleotides, the CDR3 is TGTGCCTGGAGTCTCGGGACAGCAGATACGCAGTATTTT. Translation gives CAWSLGTADTQYF.

This chain joins TRBV19 and TRBJ1-2; unclear D gene. Trimming cost V 3 bases and J 5 bases, with 7 bases left between them. The CDR3 is made up of 12 amino acids. Germline CDR1 is LNHDA and CDR2 is SQIVND (reference sequence). CDR3 DNA: TGTGCCAGTAGTATTACGGGTTATGGCTACACCTTC. Residues: CASSITGYGYTF.

CDR3 sequence (DNA): TGTGCCAGCAGTCCTCTCGGGGGGGTAGGCCACAATGAGCAGTTCTTC. It specifies CASSPLGGVGHNEQFF. V gene TRBV27 combines with J gene TRBJ2-1, with 8 nucleotides matching TRBD2. The CDR3 runs 16 residues. CDR1 is MNHEY, CDR2 SMNVEV, per germline (reference sequence). J lost 5 bases, V lost 5 bases, and 11 bases had no gene match.

The V gene is TRBV27, the J gene TRBJ1-1; the D gene is possibly TRBD1 (6 bases). The V end was cut by 6 bases, the J end by 1 base, with 12 bases between. The CDR3 runs to 14 residues. Germline loops: CDR1 MNHEY, CDR2 SMNVEV (reference sequence). In DNA, the CDR3 is TGTGCCAGCAGGATGGACAGAGAGAACACTGAAGCTTTCTTT. It is translated as CASRMDRENTEAFF.

This chain links TRBV7-2 with TRBJ1-3; D uncertain. CDR1 and CDR2 (germline): SGHTA, FQGNSA. There are 13 residues in the CDR3. Trimming removed 5 bases at V and 4 bases at J, with 9 bases between. The CDR3 reads CASSRPYGNTIYF. DNA of the CDR3: TGTGCCAGCAGCCGGCCCTACGGAAACACCATATATTTT.

The chain is built from TRBV9 and TRBJ2-1; D uncertain. CDR1 is SGDLS, CDR2 YYNGEE, per germline. V was cut by 1 base and J by 2 bases, with 13 bases left in between. CDR3 length: 16 residues. As DNA, the CDR3 is TGTGCCAGCAGCGTATCCCCGGGCCAGCCCTACAATGAGCAGTTCTTC. It specifies CASSVSPGQPYNEQFF.

Only one count was recorded for this clone. This rearrangement joins TRBV6-2 or TRBV6-3 to TRBJ1-3; a possible D gene is TRBD1 (6 bases). V lost 5 bases and J lost 2, with 13 bases in between. This CDR3 has 15 residues. Germline CDR1 is MNHEY and CDR2 is SVGEGT. In nucleotides, the CDR3 is TGTGCCAGCAGTCGGGGGCCTCCCACTGGAAACACCATATATTTT. This translates into CASSRGPPTGNTIYF.

This rearrangement joins TRBV12-3 or TRBV12-4 to TRBJ2-1; D perhaps matches TRBD1 (5 bases). V was trimmed by 6 bases and J by 12 bases, leaving 18 bases between them. The CDR3 totals 13 residues. This chain's CDR3 is CASRTISGLGQFF. The CDR3 DNA follows: TGTGCCAGCAGGACCATCTCAGGGTTGGGGCAGTTCTTC.

The V gene is TRBV19, the J gene TRBJ2-7; possibly TRBD1 or TRBD2 for D (5 bases each). The CDR3 loop spans 12 amino acids. The V end was cut by 6 bases, the J end by 12 bases, with 18 bases between. CDR1 and CDR2 (germline): LNHDA, SQIVND (reference sequence). CDR3 bases: TGTGCCAGTAGGGGGTCCGGGGCCACCCGGTACTTC. This gives the protein CASRGSGATRYF.

The gene calls are TRBV25-1 and TRBJ1-6, with D uncertain. Per the germline V gene, CDR1 is MGHDK and CDR2 is SYGVNS. Trimming stripped 0 bases from V and 7 bases from J, with 4 bases between. This CDR3 is 13 amino acids long. The CDR3 loop reads CASSEYGNSPLHF. CDR3 bases: TGTGCCAGCAGTGAATACGGGAATTCACCCCTCCACTTT. The whole variable domain, filled in from reference TRBV25-1 and TRBJ1-6, reads EADIYQTPRYLVIGTGKKITLECSQTMGHDKMYWYQQDPGMELHLIHYSYGVNSTEKGDLSSESTVSRIRTEHFPLTLESARPSHTSQYLCASSEYGNSPLHFGNGTRLTVT.

In nucleotides, the CDR3 is TGTGCCAGTAGTAACTGGTTTTTGGGATTGCAGGGGTGGGAAAGTCAGGAGACCCAGTACTTC. Protein product: CASSNWFLGLQGWESQETQYF. V usage is TRBV19 and J usage is TRBJ2-5; possible D gene TRBD1, 6 bases. Germline CDR1 reads LNHDA; CDR2 reads SQIVND (reference sequence). Deletions cut 4 bases from V and 5 bases from J, with 35 bases between. The CDR3 spans 21 residues.

This clone showed up just once. The V and J genes are TRBV12-5 and TRBJ1-5; possibly TRBD1 for D (5 bases). Germline V gene sequence: CDR1 LGHNT, CDR2 FRNRAP. This CDR3 region has 22 residues. The V end was cut by 2 bases, the J end by 3 bases, with 32 bases between. CDR3 sequence: CASGLSVPGLGFGASINQPQHF. CDR3 nucleotide sequence: TGTGCTAGTGGTTTGTCAGTGCCGGGACTCGGATTCGGGGCCTCAATCAATCAGCCCCAGCATTTT.

V gene TRBV2 combines with J gene TRBJ1-2; 8 nucleotides align to TRBD1. Per germline, CDR1 SNHLY and CDR2 FYNNEI. The J segment lost 7 bases and the V segment lost 3 bases, leaving 4 bases of the junction unmatched. The CDR3 runs to 13 residues. CDR3 sequence: CASSDRGQRGYTF. In DNA form, the CDR3 reads TGTGCCAGCAGTGACAGGGGGCAACGTGGCTACACCTTC.

The chain recombines TRBV15 with TRBJ2-3; the D call may be TRBD1 or TRBD2 (6 bases each). Trimming took off 1 base at V and 0 bases at J, with 8 bases between the two ends. Germline V lookup: CDR1 LNHNV, CDR2 YYDKDF (reference sequence). CDR3 length: 15 residues. The CDR3 protein is CATSRGGASTDTQYF. The DNA of the CDR3 is TGTGCCACCAGCAGAGGGGGGGCCAGCACAGATACGCAGTATTTT.

This clone was recorded once. The identical CDR3 is also encoded by other nucleotide sequences in the sample. J is TRBJ1-1 and V is TRBV18; the D is unclear. The CDR3 consists of 13 residues. V was pared by 1 base and J by 1 base, with 4 bases between. Looked up from germline, CDR1 is KGHSH and CDR2 is LQKENI. The CDR3 is CASSPQGNTEAFF. CDR3 nucleotide sequence: TGTGCCAGCTCACCACAGGGGAACACTGAAGCTTTCTTT.

J is TRBJ1-2 and V is TRBV25-1; 10 positions agree with TRBD1. The CDR3 spans 11 residues. The ends lost 8 bases at V and 9 bases at J; junction bases unmatched: 3. Germline CDR1 and CDR2: MGHDK and SYGVNS. The CDR3 DNA is TGTGCCAGCGGGACAGGGGTGAGCTACACCTTC. Its translation: CASGTGVSYTF.

This clone came up a few times. V and J are TRBV5-1 and TRBJ2-3; 11 nucleotides line up with TRBD1. The CDR3 covers 16 residues. V was pared by 3 bases and J by 6 bases, with 9 bases of the junction left unmatched. Germline V gene sequence: CDR1 SGHRS, CDR2 YFSETQ. Written as DNA, the CDR3 is TGCGCCAGCAGCTCGGGACAGGGGGGCGCGGGGGATACGCAGTATTTT. This translates into CASSSGQGGAGDTQYF.

The CDR3 region is CASSPWDRPNYGYTF. The DNA for the CDR3 is TGTGCCAGTAGCCCCTGGGACAGGCCCAACTATGGCTACACCTTC. The J gene is TRBJ1-2, the V gene TRBV19; 8 bases map to TRBD1. The CDR3 extends over 15 amino acids. Germline V CDR1 and CDR2: LNHDA, SQIVND (reference sequence). Germline trimming cut 6 bases from V and 2 bases from J; bases unmatched to any gene: 8.

This chain links TRBV19 with TRBJ1-5, with TRBD1 matching over 7 bases. This CDR3 is 14 amino acids long. V was pared by 6 bases and J by 3 bases, with 5 bases of the junction left unmatched. Germline V gives CDR1 LNHDA, CDR2 SQIVND (reference sequence). In DNA, the CDR3 is TGTGCCAGTAGCGGGGACAGACCCAATCAGCCCCAGCATTTT. It encodes CASSGDRPNQPQHF.

This rearrangement joins TRBV15 to TRBJ1-1; the D gene is possibly TRBD1 (6 bases). This CDR3 is 14 amino acids long. V was clipped by 0 bases and J by 11 bases, with 16 bases between them. Germline CDR1 and CDR2: LNHNV and YYDKDF (reference sequence). This chain's CDR3 is CATSRDRQGIDAFF. The CDR3 nucleotides read TGTGCCACCAGCAGAGATCGCCAGGGGATTGATGCTTTCTTT. The complete variable domain, with remaining parts taken from reference TRBV15 and TRBJ1-1, reads DAMVIQNPRYQVTQFGKPVTLSCSQTLNHNVMYWYQQKSSQAPKLLFHYYDKDFNNEADTPDNFQSRRPNTSFCFLDIRSPGLGDTAMYLCATSRDRQGIDAFFGQGTRLTVV.